Listed below are T cell receptor beta chains from one sample, sequenced in a study of cytomegalovirus exposure and HLA in healthy donors. Here immunoSEQ multiplex PCR was the method, and the copy in TCRdb shows in-frame clones only, minus some. The sample includes about 59,000 clones, 80% of them seen just once. Sequenced material: PBMCs. These receptors all come from a middle-aged woman in good health and CMV-seronegative. CDR3s leave out the opening cysteine and the closing phenylalanine or tryptophan. Clone size appears in some rows only: once, few, many, or a class for an expanded clone.

v_gene	abundance	j_gene	CDR3aa
TRBV27	NA	TRBJ2-7	ASSLRRTYEQY
TRBV11-3	NA	TRBJ2-3	LWGRRDTQY
TRBV9	once	TRBJ2-1	ASSVGVGQTTYNEQF
TRBV19	once	TRBJ2-6	ASSIAGREASGANVLT
TRBV5-1	NA	TRBJ2-2	ASSFSSGANTGELF
TRBV27	NA	TRBJ2-1	ASSSGTNGNEQF
TRBV6-5	NA	TRBJ2-3	ASSYSPSPTDTQY
TRBV9	NA	TRBJ2-7	ASSASPLAAPYEQY
TRBV5-1	NA	TRBJ2-1	ASSINRVSYNEQF
TRBV27	NA	TRBJ1-1	ASSLLARGTEAF
TRBV2	few	TRBJ2-7	ASPAGREGPYEQY
TRBV27	NA	TRBJ2-7	ASSLMASGSNEQY
TRBV18	NA	TRBJ2-7	ASSLQGYEQY
TRBV29-1	NA	TRBJ1-5	STSEGGGGQPQH
TRBV27	NA	TRBJ2-1	ASTTRGRALYNEQF
TRBV4-2	NA	TRBJ1-1	ASSQGGQGTTEAF
TRBV18	NA	TRBJ1-1	ASSRVAGDTEAF
TRBV27	NA	TRBJ2-3	ASSFREGLIDTQY
TRBV28	NA	TRBJ2-7	ASSSRDSGQRWTSSH
TRBV6-7	NA	TRBJ2-7	ASSYETSGRVFAPYEQY
TRBV28	NA	TRBJ2-7	ATSGQGTSGHEQY
TRBV2	NA	TRBJ2-7	ASRTGTSLEQY
TRBV10-3	NA	NA	AISVVDRWEGTYEQY
TRBV6-6	NA	TRBJ1-1	ASSYSSGRGTEAF
TRBV5-3	few	TRBJ2-7	ARSFGSNPY
TRBV19	once	TRBJ1-1	ASSITGPPEAF
TRBV19	few	TRBJ1-1	AAGVGLYTEAF
TRBV28	NA	TRBJ1-5	ASSSGTGGQPQH
TRBV6-1	NA	TRBJ2-7	ASSEATYEQY
TRBV7-2	NA	TRBJ2-1	ASSTSGSSYNEQF